The 30 T cell receptor beta chains presented below share a single source sample, sequenced in a study of T cell responses to AZD1222 COVID-19 vaccine. The repertoire was sequenced with immunoSEQ multiplex PCR; TCRdb's copy has only in-frame clones and lacks some. The repertoire includes 100,000 to 150,000 clones, approximately 91% of them detected once, and about 1% sits in the top ten. The input for sequencing was peripheral blood, taken 28 days after the second AZD1222 dose. The receptors stem from an adult who received the AZD1222 COVID-19 vaccine.

V usage is TRBV5-1 and J usage is TRBJ2-2; possibly TRBD1 for D (6 bases). The germline CDR1 and CDR2 sequences are SGHRS and YFSETQ. Deletions cut 4 bases from V and 0 bases from J, with 10 bases between. CDR3 length: 15 amino acids. The DNA of the CDR3 is TGCGCCAGCAGCACCAGGGGTACGAACACCGGGGAGCTGTTTTTT. This codes for CASSTRGTNTGELFF.

Concerning this clone: One end of the junction does not line up with germline, which may come from a read error. The gene calls are TRBV6-1 and TRBJ2-5, with 8 bases that match TRBD2. The length of the CDR3 is 14 residues. Germline V lookup: CDR1 MNHNS, CDR2 SASEGT. CDR3 bases: TGTGCCAGCAGCGAAGGACTAGCTCCCGAGACCCAGTACTTC. Protein product: CASSEGLAPETQYF.

The chain combines TRBV3-1 (or the pseudogene TRBV3-2) with TRBJ1-5, with D perhaps TRBD1 (6 bases). Germline V gives CDR1 LGHDT, CDR2 YNNKEL (reference sequence). The CDR3 loop spans 16 amino acids. The V end lost 1 base, the J end lost 6 bases, and 16 bases lay between the germline ends. CDR3 bases: TGTGCCAGCAGCCAAGGGTTTTCGGGGGGCTTTCAGCCCCAGCATTTT. Translated, it gives CASSQGFSGGFQPQHF.

The chain carries TRBV5-6 and TRBJ1-2; TRBD1 agrees at 8 bases. Germline V gives CDR1 SGHDT, CDR2 YYEEEE. The CDR3 runs 13 residues. J gave up 6 bases and V 0 bases, and 1 base lay outside the gene matches. CDR3 loop: CASSLGTGNGYTF. The DNA of the CDR3 is TGTGCCAGCAGCTTGGGGACAGGGAATGGCTACACCTTC.

This chain links TRBV7-9 with TRBJ2-3; 7 nucleotides agree with TRBD1. After removal of 8 bases from V and 9 bases from J, the junction contained 8 bases not matched to a gene. The CDR3 has 12 amino acids. The V gene's germline CDR1 is SEHNR and CDR2 FQNEAQ (reference sequence). CDR3 DNA sequence: TGTGCCAGCGTATACACAGGGGACACGCAGTATTTT. Its protein product is CASVYTGDTQYF.

The J gene is TRBJ1-3, the V gene TRBV7-6; 9 bases are a match to TRBD1. Trimming at V came to 5 bases and at J to 1 base, leaving 9 bases not matched to a gene. The CDR3 sequence is 17 residues long. Germline CDR1 is SGHVS and CDR2 is FNYEAQ. CDR3 sequence reads: CASSARRDRVSGNTIYF. The CDR3 nucleotides read TGTGCCAGCAGCGCGCGCCGGGACAGGGTGTCTGGAAACACCATATATTTT.

DNA for the CDR3: TGCAGCGTTGACGAAACGAGATACACTGAAGCTTTCTTT. It is translated as CSVDETRYTEAFF. This chain joins TRBV29-1 and TRBJ1-1, with no clear D. With 3 bases removed from V and 3 bases from J, the gap between germline ends came to 11 bases. This CDR3 is built from 13 residues. Germline assignment: CDR1 SQVTM and CDR2 ANQGSEA.

This chain uses TRBV2 with TRBJ2-7; 10 nucleotides match TRBD2. Germline trimming cut 3 bases from V and 7 bases from J; bases unmatched to any gene: 21. Germline assignment: CDR1 SNHLY and CDR2 FYNNEI. This CDR3 has 19 residues. CDR3 residues: CASSDAPGLATKVEEEQYF. The CDR3 region has the DNA TGTGCCAGCAGTGACGCTCCGGGACTAGCGACGAAGGTGGAGGAGGAGCAGTACTTC.

This sequence joins TRBV19 and TRBJ2-7; 9 bases match TRBD1. The CDR3 is 16 residues long. Trimming at V came to 6 bases and at J to 5 bases, leaving 14 bases not matched to a gene. Germline V gene data show CDR1 as LNHDA and CDR2 as SQIVND (reference sequence). This CDR3 is CASSDPGTGYTHEQYF. The CDR3 coding sequence is TGTGCCAGTAGCGATCCCGGGACAGGGTATACCCACGAGCAGTACTTC.

This chain links TRBV9 with TRBJ2-3; 14 bases line up with TRBD2. This CDR3 comprises 17 residues. Germline V gene sequence: CDR1 SGDLS, CDR2 YYNGEE. Trimming removed 3 bases from V and 8 bases from J; junction bases left unmatched: 11. The CDR3 loop is CASSAGTSGRTRGTQYF. The CDR3 DNA follows: TGTGCCAGCAGCGCCGGGACTAGCGGGAGAACGCGGGGTACGCAGTATTTT.

This chain connects TRBV9 to TRBJ2-3; D remains unclear. Per germline, CDR1 SGDLS and CDR2 YYNGEE. The CDR3 spans 12 residues. Trimming removed 4 bases at V and 7 bases at J, with 10 bases between. The CDR3 loop is CASSLGDNTQYF. CDR3 bases: TGTGCCAGCAGCCTTGGCGATAATACGCAGTATTTT.

The chain uses TRBV5-1 and TRBJ2-7; maybe TRBD1 (5 bases). The ends were cut back, 4 bases at V and 11 bases at J, with 28 bases in the middle. The CDR3 has 16 amino acids. Germline CDR1 SGHRS, CDR2 YFSETQ. CDR3 sequence reads: CASSHADAGHAEKEYF. In nucleotides, the CDR3 is TGCGCCAGCAGCCACGCCGACGCCGGACATGCCGAAAAGGAGTACTTC. Combining the CDR3 with reference TRBV5-1 and TRBJ2-7 gives the whole variable domain KAGVTQTPRYLIKTRGQQVTLSCSPISGHRSVSWYQQTPGQGLQFLFEYFSETQRNKGNFPGRFSGRQFSNSRSEMNVSTLELGDSALYLCASSHADAGHAEKEYFGPGTRLTVT.

The CDR3 here is CASSRQLGSNQPQHF. CDR3 nucleotides: TGTGCCAGCAGCCGACAGCTGGGGAGCAATCAGCCCCAGCATTTT. The J gene is TRBJ1-5, the V gene TRBV7-8; possibly TRBD1 for D (5 bases). V dropped 5 bases and J dropped 1 base, with 12 bases sitting between them. This CDR3 is built from 15 residues. Germline assignment: CDR1 SGHVS and CDR2 FQNEAQ.

This chain joins TRBV7-8 and TRBJ2-7, with 7 bases identical to TRBD1. This CDR3 region has 15 residues. Germline V gene data show CDR1 as SGHVS and CDR2 as FQNEAQ. After removal of 3 bases from V and 5 bases from J, the junction contained 10 bases not matched to a gene. The CDR3 is CASSLRGRPFDEQYF. Here the CDR3 DNA reads TGTGCCAGCAGCTTGAGGGGGCGCCCCTTCGACGAGCAGTACTTC.

The chain employs TRBV21-1 and TRBJ2-2; the DNA was not used to check the table's D call, TRBD1. TRBV21-1 is described as a pseudogene. The CDR3 has 13 amino acids. The CDR3 DNA follows: TGTGCCAGCGAAGACAGGAACACCGGGGAGCTGTTTTTT. Translation gives CASEDRNTGELFF.

The chain couples TRBV6-6 to TRBJ2-7, with D perhaps TRBD1 or TRBD2 (5 bases each). The CDR3 sequence is 17 residues long. V lost 5 bases and J lost 6, with 26 bases in between. Germline CDR1 MNHNY, CDR2 SVGAGI (reference sequence). This chain's CDR3 is CASSQNPGLAVPGEQYF. CDR3 DNA sequence: TGTGCCAGCAGTCAAAACCCAGGGCTAGCCGTTCCCGGCGAGCAGTACTTC.

V gene TRBV7-9 combines with J gene TRBJ1-5; no clear D. There are 16 residues in the CDR3. Germline V lookup: CDR1 SEHNR, CDR2 FQNEAQ (reference sequence). The V end lost 0 bases, the J end lost 4 bases, and 13 bases lay between the germline ends. DNA for the CDR3: TGTGCCAGCAGCTTAGCTCCCGGGGAACGGAATCAGCCCCAGCATTTT. Amino acid sequence: CASSLAPGERNQPQHF. Based on the CDR3 plus reference TRBV7-9 and TRBJ1-5, the full variable domain is DTGVSQNPRHKITKRGQNVTFRCDPISEHNRLYWYRQTLGQGPEFLTYFQNEAQLEKSRLLSDRFSAERPKGSFSTLEIQRTEQGDSAMYLCASSLAPGERNQPQHFGDGTRLSIL.

This clone was found a few times. The rearrangement joins TRBV29-1 to TRBJ2-4; 7 bases agree with TRBD1. V gave up 3 bases and J gave up 13 bases; unmatched junction bases: 6. In germline, CDR1 is SQVTM, CDR2 ANQGSEA. This CDR3 spans 11 amino acids. CDR3 in amino acids: CSVDTQGMQYF. For the CDR3, the DNA is TGCAGCGTTGACACACAGGGGATGCAGTACTTC.

The chain is built from TRBV25-1 and TRBJ1-2; D not certain. CDR3 length: 13 amino acids. Trimming took 4 bases from V and 0 from J, leaving 6 bases between them. In germline, CDR1 is MGHDK, CDR2 SYGVNS. CDR3 sequence (DNA): TGTGCCAGCAGTGCGGCGGCTAACTATGGCTACACCTTC. This encodes CASSAAANYGYTF.

V is TRBV4-2 and J is TRBJ2-1; 7 bases are shared with TRBD2. The ends lost 2 bases at V and 7 bases at J; junction bases unmatched: 5. Germline values: CDR1 LGHNA, CDR2 YNFKEQ. This CDR3 is built from 14 residues. This CDR3 reads CASSQSLADNEQFF. CDR3 DNA sequence: TGTGCCAGCAGCCAAAGTCTAGCGGATAATGAGCAGTTCTTC.

The chain uses TRBV2 and TRBJ2-3; 7 bases are a match to TRBD1. V lost 5 bases to trimming and J lost 1 base; unmatched junction nucleotides: 3. The CDR3 is 14 residues long. Germline V lookup: CDR1 SNHLY, CDR2 FYNNEI. CDR3 nucleotide sequence: TGTGCCAGCAGTCGACAGGGTGGCACAGATACGCAGTATTTT. It codes for CASSRQGGTDTQYF.

V and J are TRBV9 and TRBJ2-3, with D possibly being TRBD1 (6 bases). The CDR3 consists of 15 residues. V was cut by 0 bases and J by 4 bases, with 12 bases left in between. The germline gives CDR1 SGDLS, CDR2 YYNGEE. CDR3 amino acids: CASSVGGLLADTQYF. The CDR3 DNA reads TGTGCCAGCAGCGTAGGGGGGCTCTTGGCAGATACGCAGTATTTT.

The chain joins TRBV7-8 to TRBJ1-1, with a tentative D call TRBD1 (5 bases). The germline V and J ends were trimmed by 3 bases and 5 bases, with 10 bases remaining between them. The CDR3 runs 13 residues. Germline-derived CDR1 and CDR2 are SGHVS and FQNEAQ. CDR3 in amino acids: CASSFEGWTEAFF. The CDR3 DNA follows: TGTGCCAGCAGCTTCGAGGGGTGGACTGAAGCTTTCTTT.

This rearrangement joins TRBV28 to TRBJ2-4, with TRBD1 as a possible D gene (6 bases). Germline CDR1 is MDHEN and CDR2 is SYDVKM. Trimming took 2 bases from V and 1 from J, leaving 12 bases between them. The CDR3 consists of 16 residues. CDR3 nucleotide sequence: TGTGCCAGCAGTTTAGGGGGCGTGGGGGCCAAAAACATTCAGTACTTC. Translation gives CASSLGGVGAKNIQYF.

This CDR3 reads CASRGTSGRKVVQFF. The CDR3 DNA reads as TGTGCCAGCAGGGGGACTAGCGGGAGGAAAGTAGTGCAGTTCTTC. This chain joins TRBV11-1 and TRBJ2-1; the match to TRBD2 covers 15 bases. The germline V gene encodes CDR1 SGHAT and CDR2 FQDESV (reference sequence). The CDR3 runs to 15 residues. J lost 12 bases, V lost 6 bases, and 9 bases had no gene match.

The gene calls are TRBV11-1 and TRBJ2-1, with D hard to call. The CDR3 loop spans 11 amino acids. V was clipped by 5 bases and J by 10 bases, with 9 bases between them. The germline V gene encodes CDR1 SGHAT and CDR2 FQDESV (reference sequence). The CDR3 sequence: CASSMTGEQFF. The DNA of the CDR3 is TGTGCCAGCAGCATGACTGGCGAGCAGTTCTTC.

This clone has only one observation. The chain carries TRBV28 and TRBJ1-4; 8 positions match TRBD1. Looked up from germline, CDR1 is MDHEN and CDR2 is SYDVKM. Unmatched junction bases numbered 10, after V lost 5 bases and J lost 8 bases. The CDR3 is 15 amino acids. CDR3 nucleotides: TGTGCCAGCAGTCCGACAGGGGTTAGGACAGAAAAACTGTTTTTT. It codes for CASSPTGVRTEKLFF.

This clone was detected a few times. The rearrangement links TRBV2 to TRBJ1-6; unclear D gene. Germline CDR1 SNHLY, CDR2 FYNNEI. Trimming took 8 bases from V and 8 from J, leaving 13 bases between them. The CDR3 sequence is 13 residues long. The CDR3 protein is CASGPSEDSPLHF. The DNA for the CDR3 is TGTGCCAGCGGTCCGTCGGAGGATTCACCCCTCCACTTT.

The chain joins TRBV6-2 or TRBV6-3 to TRBJ2-7; D tentatively reads TRBD1 or TRBD2 (5 bases each). The V end was cut by 5 bases, the J end by 1 base, with 15 bases between. The V gene's germline CDR1 is MNHEY and CDR2 SVGEGT. There are 15 residues in the CDR3. CDR3 sequence reads: CASSRSGRGSYEQYF. The CDR3 nucleotides read TGTGCCAGCAGTCGCTCGGGGCGAGGGTCCTACGAGCAGTACTTC.

This chain uses TRBV6-5 with TRBJ2-7; 8 nucleotides align to TRBD1. CDR3 size: 12 residues. Per germline, CDR1 MNHEY and CDR2 SVGAGI. With V trimmed by 6 bases and J by 5 bases, 3 bases remained unmatched. DNA for the CDR3: TGTGCCAGCAGACGGACAGGGAACGAGCAGTACTTC. Its protein product is CASRRTGNEQYF.